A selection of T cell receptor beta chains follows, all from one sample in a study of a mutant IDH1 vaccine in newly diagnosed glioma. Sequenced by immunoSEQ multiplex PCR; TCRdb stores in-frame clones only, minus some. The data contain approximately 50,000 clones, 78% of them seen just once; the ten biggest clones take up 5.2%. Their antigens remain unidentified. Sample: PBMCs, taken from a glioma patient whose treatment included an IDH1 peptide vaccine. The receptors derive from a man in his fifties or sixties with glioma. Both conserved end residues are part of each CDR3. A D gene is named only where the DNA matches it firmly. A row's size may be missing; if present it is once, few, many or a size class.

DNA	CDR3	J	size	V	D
TGTGCCAGCAGTTCCAAAAGAGGGGGGGCGGGAAATGAGCAGTTCTTC	CASSSKRGGAGNEQFF	TRBJ2-1	-	TRBV6-5	-
TGTGCCAGCAGTTTTGTACAGGGTAGGACCTACGAGCAGTACTTC	CASSFVQGRTYEQYF	TRBJ2-7	-	TRBV28	-
TGCGCCAGCAGCTTGGCCGTTTCTAGTATGAACACTGAAGCTTTCTTT	CASSLAVSSMNTEAFF	TRBJ1-1	-	TRBV5-1	-
TGTGCCAGCAGCTTAGCGGGGACAGGGGGCACAGATACGCAGTATTTT	CASSLAGTGGTDTQYF	TRBJ2-3	-	TRBV7-9	TRBD1
TGTGCCAGCAGCTCTAGTTTGAGCGGGGGGCTGTACGAGCAGTACTTC	CASSSSLSGGLYEQYF	TRBJ2-7	medium-sized	TRBV4-2	TRBD2
TGTGCCAGCAGCCCCAGAGTAGCGGCCAATGAGCAGTTCTTC	CASSPRVAANEQFF	TRBJ2-1	-	TRBV5-4	-
TGTGCCAGCAGCGTAGGGGAGGGGGGAACCTACGAGCAGTACTTC	CASSVGEGGTYEQYF	TRBJ2-7	-	TRBV9	-
TGTGCCAGCAGCCGAGGACAGGCGGCTAATTCACCCCTCCACTTT	CASSRGQAANSPLHF	TRBJ1-6	few	TRBV4-2	TRBD1
TGTGCCAGCAAAGAGCAGGGGGCCAACTATGGCTACACCTTC	CASKEQGANYGYTF	TRBJ1-2	-	TRBV2	TRBD1
TGTGCCTGGAAAACGACTAGCGGGGACTACGAGCAGTACTTC	CAWKTTSGDYEQYF	TRBJ2-7	-	TRBV30	TRBD2
TGTGCCAGCAGTGAATCACGTCCAGGGCGCGGCACTGAAGCTTTCTTT	CASSESRPGRGTEAFF	TRBJ1-1	-	TRBV25-1	-
TGTGCCAGCAGTTTGACGTCGAGCAATCAGCCCCAGCATTTT	CASSLTSSNQPQHF	TRBJ1-5	few	TRBV6-6	-
TGTGCCAGCAGGGATGGGTGGACAGCCCGCACCTACGAGCAGTACTTC	CASRDGWTARTYEQYF	TRBJ2-7	-	TRBV2	-
TGTGCCAGCAGCGATAATAACCTTGGTGGCGGGCGGGAGGAGGCTGAAGCTTTCTTT	CASSDNNLGGGREEAEAFF	TRBJ1-1	-	TRBV9	-
TGTGCCAGCAGTGAAGGGACAGCCTACAATGAGCAGTTCTTC	CASSEGTAYNEQFF	TRBJ2-1	-	TRBV2	-
TGTGCCAGTAGTAAGGACAGGGGTGGTGACACCGGGGAGCTGTTTTTT	CASSKDRGGDTGELFF	TRBJ2-2	-	TRBV19	TRBD1
TGTGCCAGCAGGGAGCAGGCGGGCACTGAAGCTTTCTTT	CASREQAGTEAFF	TRBJ1-1	-	TRBV2	-
TGTGCCAGCAGCTTCGCGGGTAACTATGGCTACACCTTC	CASSFAGNYGYTF	TRBJ1-2	-	TRBV7-9	-
TGCAGCGGGGGTAGCGGGAAAGCGCAGTATTTT	CSGGSGKAQYF	TRBJ2-3	-	TRBV29-1	TRBD2
TGCAGCGCCAAAGGGCCGGAGTCCTACGAGCAGTACTTC	CSAKGPESYEQYF	TRBJ2-7	-	TRBV29-1	-
TGTGCCAGCAGACAGGGGGTAGGCTCTAACTATGGCTACACCTTC	CASRQGVGSNYGYTF	TRBJ1-2	-	TRBV6-5	TRBD1
TGTGCCAGTAGACTACTGTGGACAGGCGTTTCAGCTAACTATGGCTACACCTTC	CASRLLWTGVSANYGYTF	TRBJ1-2	-	TRBV19	TRBD1
TGTGCCAGCAGCGTAGGAAATCAGTGGGACAGGGGATCCTACAATGAGCAGTTCTTC	CASSVGNQWDRGSYNEQFF	TRBJ2-1	few	TRBV9	TRBD1
TGTGCCTGGAGTGTAATACCTGCCAGCTCCTACGAGCAGTACTTC	CAWSVIPASSYEQYF	TRBJ2-7	-	TRBV30	-
TGTGCCAGCAGCCGGGACAGACTCACTGAAGCTTTCTTT	CASSRDRLTEAFF	TRBJ1-1	-	TRBV4-2	TRBD1
TGTGCCAGCAGCTGGCAGGGGGATAGCTACACCTTC	CASSWQGDSYTF	TRBJ1-2	-	TRBV5-4	TRBD1
TGTGCCAGCAGCGTCCAGCATACCGGAAACACCATATATTTT	CASSVQHTGNTIYF	TRBJ1-3	few	TRBV9	-
TGTGCCAGCTCACCAAGTAGGACAGGGGATTCCGCCTTC	CASSPSRTGDSAF	TRBJ1-2	-	TRBV18	TRBD1